This T cell receptor beta chain is drawn from a study of identical twins. This clonotype showed up many times. What it binds is not known. The CDR3 is 13 amino acids. Germline V gene sequence: CDR1 KGHSH, CDR2 LQKENI. With 2 bases clipped from V and 9 bases from J, the junction kept 4 bases outside the gene matches. With template switching, a universal primer site was added, and the cDNA carried unique molecular identifiers. Using its own MiXCR run on the 5' RACE reads, TCRdb lists one record per CDR3 protein. Of fewer than 500,000 distinct CDR3 sequences in the sample, around 15% were seen once. Study-level results: Within cord blood, abundant beta clonotypes carried fewer insertions, but memory repertoires showed no such trend.

Separately, the same data were catalogued under a study of yellow fever vaccine responses in identical twins.

The chain employs TRBV18 and TRBJ2-1; 7 nucleotides agree with TRBD1. Sequencing used CD4+ T cells sorted from blood. The source of this sequence is a young woman in good health. The CDR3 nucleotides are TGTGCCAGCTCACCAGCCCGACAGGGTGAGCAGTTCTTC. Translating gives CASSPARQGEQFF.